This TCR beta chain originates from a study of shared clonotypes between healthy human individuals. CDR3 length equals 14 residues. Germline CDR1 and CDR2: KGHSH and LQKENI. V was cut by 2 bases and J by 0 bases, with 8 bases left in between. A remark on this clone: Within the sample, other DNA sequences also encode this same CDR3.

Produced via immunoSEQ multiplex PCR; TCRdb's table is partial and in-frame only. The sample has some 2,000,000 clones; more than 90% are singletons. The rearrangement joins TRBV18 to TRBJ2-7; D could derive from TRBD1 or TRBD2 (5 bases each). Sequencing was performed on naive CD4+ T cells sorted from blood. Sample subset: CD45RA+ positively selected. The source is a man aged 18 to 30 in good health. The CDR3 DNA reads TGTGCCAGCTCACCAGGGACGGTCTCCTACGAGCAGTACTTC. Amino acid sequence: CASSPGTVSYEQYF.